The present entry profiles one T cell receptor beta chain with its context. The target antigen is unknown. Only in-frame clones appear in the TCRdb table, and some are missing; sequencing was by immunoSEQ multiplex PCR. The table has roughly 110,000 clones, around 90% seen once. The data were obtained in a study of graft-versus-host responses after intestinal transplantation. Study background: Transplants given to recipients were multivisceral, liver-intestinal, or isolated intestinal. Once they had received anti-thymocyte globulin induction, all recipients took tacrolimus and steroids for approximately three years.

General observations from the study: Recipient marrow showed GvH clones, some seen first in ileum or blood.

Trimming shortened V by 3 bases and J by 8 bases, and 7 bases separated the two germline ends. Germline V CDR1 and CDR2: DFQATT, SNEGSKA (reference sequence). The CDR3 sequence is 11 residues long. This sequence originates from a human donor who was the organ donor for an intestinal transplant. The source was unstimulated CD4+ T cells sorted from spleen or lymph node cells, collected before transplant. The chain employs TRBV20-1 and TRBJ1-4; D is uncertain. CDR3 sequence reads: CSARLGEKLFF. The CDR3 DNA is TGCAGTGCTAGGCTCGGGGAAAAACTGTTTTTT.